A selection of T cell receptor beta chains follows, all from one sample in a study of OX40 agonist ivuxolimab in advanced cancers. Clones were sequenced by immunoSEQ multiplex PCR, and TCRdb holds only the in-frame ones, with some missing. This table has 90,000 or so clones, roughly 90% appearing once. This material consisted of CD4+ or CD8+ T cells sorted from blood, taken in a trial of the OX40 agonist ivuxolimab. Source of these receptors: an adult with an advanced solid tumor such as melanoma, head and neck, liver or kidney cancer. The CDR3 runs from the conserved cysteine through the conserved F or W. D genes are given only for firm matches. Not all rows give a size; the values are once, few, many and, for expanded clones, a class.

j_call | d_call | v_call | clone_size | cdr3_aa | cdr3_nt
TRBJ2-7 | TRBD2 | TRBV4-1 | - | CASSQGGVGGYEQYF | TGCGCCAGCAGCCAGGGGGGAGTGGGAGGGTACGAGCAGTACTTC
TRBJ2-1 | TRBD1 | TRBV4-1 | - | CASSQNPRQGVSYNEQFF | TGCGCCAGCAGCCAAAACCCAAGACAGGGCGTATCCTACAATGAGCAGTTCTTC
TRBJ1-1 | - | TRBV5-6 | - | CASSLGVNTEAFF | TGTGCCAGCAGCTTGGGGGTGAACACTGAAGCTTTCTTT
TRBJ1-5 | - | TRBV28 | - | CASSSHQGNQPQHF | TGTGCCAGCAGTTCCCACCAGGGCAATCAGCCCCAGCATTTT
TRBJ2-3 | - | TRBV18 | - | CASSPSDLPRTDTQYF | TGTGCCAGCTCACCCTCGGATCTTCCGCGAACAGATACGCAGTATTTT
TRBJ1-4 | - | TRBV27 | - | CASSLAPQACLREKLFF | TGTGCCAGCAGTTTAGCCCCCCAGGCCTGCTTGAGAGAAAAACTGTTTTTT
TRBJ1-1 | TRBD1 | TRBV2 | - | CASSEDQGAGSEAFF | TGTGCCAGCAGTGAAGATCAGGGGGCTGGCTCTGAAGCTTTCTTT
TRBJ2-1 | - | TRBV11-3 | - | CASSSYSGLPYNEQFF | TGTGCCAGCAGCTCATACAGCGGTTTGCCCTACAATGAGCAGTTCTTC
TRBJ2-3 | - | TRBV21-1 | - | CASSKAPGLNSRVSTDTQYF | TGTGCCAGCAGCAAAGCTCCGGGGCTTAACTCCCGCGTTAGCACAGATACGCAGTATTTT
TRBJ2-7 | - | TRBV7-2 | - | CASSLGSLPTYEQYF | TGTGCCAGCAGCTTAGGGTCTTTACCCACCTACGAGCAGTACTTC
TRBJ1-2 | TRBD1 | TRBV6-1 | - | CASRDSLNYGYTF | TGTGCCAGCCGGGACAGTCTAAACTATGGCTACACCTTC
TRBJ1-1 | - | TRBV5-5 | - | CASSLSGATEAFF | TGTGCCAGCAGCTTGTCAGGGGCCACTGAAGCTTTCTTT
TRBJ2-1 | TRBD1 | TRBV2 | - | CASSVGGQGGYNEQFF | TGTGCCAGCAGTGTAGGGGGACAGGGGGGCTACAATGAGCAGTTCTTC
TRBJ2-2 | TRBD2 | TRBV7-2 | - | CASSLVGGRADGELFF | TGTGCCAGCAGCTTAGTTGGCGGGAGGGCCGACGGGGAGCTGTTTTTT
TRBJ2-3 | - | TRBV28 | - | CASSPGWGRGDF | TGTGCCAGCAGCCCGGGGTGGGGACGAGGGGATTTT
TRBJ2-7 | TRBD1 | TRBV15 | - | CATSRPGTGSYEQYF | TGTGCCACCAGCAGACCCGGGACAGGATCGTACGAGCAGTACTTC
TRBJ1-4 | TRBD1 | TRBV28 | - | CASSWGNRGSEKLFF | TGTGCCAGCAGTTGGGGGAACAGGGGGAGTGAAAAACTGTTTTTT
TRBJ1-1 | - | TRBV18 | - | CASSPAKASTEAFF | TGTGCCAGCTCACCAGCTAAGGCTTCCACTGAAGCTTTCTTT
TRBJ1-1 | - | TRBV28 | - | CASCPVRGSNTEAFF | TGTGCCAGCTGCCCCGTCCGGGGATCGAACACTGAAGCTTTCTTT
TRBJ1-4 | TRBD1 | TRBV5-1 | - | CASTQGQGAEKLFF | TGCGCCAGCACCCAGGGGCAGGGGGCTGAAAAACTGTTTTTT
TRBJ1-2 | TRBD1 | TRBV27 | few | CASSPLPTGPGGYTF | TGTGCCAGCAGTCCTCTCCCGACAGGGCCGGGAGGCTACACCTTC
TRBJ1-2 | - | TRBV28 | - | CASSSWTDNYGYTF | TGTGCCAGCAGTTCCTGGACGGATAACTATGGCTACACCTTC
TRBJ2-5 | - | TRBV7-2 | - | CASSSGQRVQETQYF | TGTGCCAGCAGCTCAGGCCAGCGGGTACAAGAGACCCAGTACTTC
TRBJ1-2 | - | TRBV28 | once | CASSSQGNHGYTF | TGTGCCAGCAGTTCACAGGGAAACCATGGCTACACCTTC
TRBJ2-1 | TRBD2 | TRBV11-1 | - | CASSLGLAGGTGNEQFF | TGTGCCAGCAGCTTGGGACTAGCGGGAGGGACGGGGAATGAGCAGTTCTTC
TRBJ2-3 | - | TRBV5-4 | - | CASSQEGTPSADTQYF | TGTGCCAGCAGCCAGGAAGGGACCCCTAGCGCAGATACGCAGTATTTT
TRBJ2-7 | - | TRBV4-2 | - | CASSQEVPYEQYF | TGTGCCAGCAGCCAAGAAGTCCCCTACGAGCAGTACTTC
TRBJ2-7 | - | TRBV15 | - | CATSRDRRGQVYF | TGTGCCACCAGCAGAGATCGGAGGGGGCAAGTGTACTTC
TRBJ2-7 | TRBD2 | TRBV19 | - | CASSVGTSGKYEQYF | TGTGCCAGTAGTGTCGGGACTAGCGGGAAGTACGAGCAGTACTTC
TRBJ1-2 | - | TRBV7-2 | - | CAINGYRGNYGYTF | TGTGCCATCAACGGGTATAGGGGTAACTATGGCTACACCTTC
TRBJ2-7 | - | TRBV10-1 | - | CASSESVLLGEQYF | TGCGCCAGCAGTGAGTCTGTTTTGCTGGGTGAGCAGTACTTC
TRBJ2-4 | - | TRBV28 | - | CASSLTGVGKNIQYF | TGTGCCAGCAGTCTAACGGGTGTCGGCAAAAACATTCAGTACTTC
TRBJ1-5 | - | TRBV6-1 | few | CASSLDSPSNQPQHF | TGTGCCAGCAGTTTGGACAGCCCTAGCAATCAGCCCCAGCATTTT
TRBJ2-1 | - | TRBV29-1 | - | CSVVIYEQFF | TGCAGCGTTGTAATATATGAGCAGTTCTTC
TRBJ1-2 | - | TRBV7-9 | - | CASSPGVFYGYTF | TGTGCCAGCAGTCCAGGGGTTTTCTATGGCTACACCTTC
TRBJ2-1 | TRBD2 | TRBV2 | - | CASSGLTSGRGGEQFF | TGTGCCAGCAGTGGGCTGACTAGCGGGAGGGGGGGTGAGCAGTTCTTC
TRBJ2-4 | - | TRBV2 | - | CASRNQGNRQYF | TGTGCCAGCAGAAATCAGGGGAACCGCCAGTACTTC
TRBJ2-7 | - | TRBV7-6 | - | CASSPSGTQGTYEQYF | TGTGCCAGCAGCCCCTCGGGGACGCAGGGGACATACGAGCAGTACTTC
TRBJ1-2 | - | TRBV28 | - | CASNGFAGGYTF | TGTGCCAGCAATGGGTTCGCGGGCGGCTACACCTTC
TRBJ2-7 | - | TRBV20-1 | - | CSGSFFYEQYF | TGCAGTGGGTCTTTCTTCTACGAGCAGTACTTC
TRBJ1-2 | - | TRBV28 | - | CASSFLTNYGYTF | TGTGCCAGCAGTTTTCTGACTAACTATGGCTACACCTTC
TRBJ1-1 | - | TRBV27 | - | CASSFGYNLNTEAFF | TGTGCCAGCAGTTTTGGGTATAACCTGAACACTGAAGCTTTCTTT
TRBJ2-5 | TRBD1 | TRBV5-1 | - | CASSLTTGTDQETQYF | TGCGCCAGCAGCCTTACTACCGGGACAGACCAAGAGACCCAGTACTTC
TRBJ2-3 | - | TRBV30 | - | CAWSGDGGITGTFPSTDTQYF | TGTGCCTGGTCTGGGGACGGTGGGATAACTGGGACTTTTCCTAGCACAGATACGCAGTATTTT
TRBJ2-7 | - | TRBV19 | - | CASSNGISYEQYF | TGTGCCAGTAGTAACGGCATTTCCTACGAGCAGTACTTC
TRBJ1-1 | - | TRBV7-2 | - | CASSLLRVEAFF | TGTGCCAGCAGCTTACTGCGGGTGGAAGCTTTCTTT
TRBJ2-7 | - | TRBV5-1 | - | CASSFFRGEQYF | TGCGCCAGCAGCTTTTTTCGGGGCGAGCAGTACTTC
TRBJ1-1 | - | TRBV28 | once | CASSLGHRNTEAFF | TGTGCCAGCAGTTTGGGGCACAGGAACACTGAAGCTTTCTTT
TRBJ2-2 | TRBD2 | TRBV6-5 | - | CASRPLAGTGELFF | TGTGCCAGCAGACCCCTAGCGGGAACCGGGGAGCTGTTTTTT
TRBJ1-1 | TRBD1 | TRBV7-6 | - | CASSTTGGTEAFF | TGTGCCAGCAGCACGACAGGGGGCACTGAAGCTTTCTTT
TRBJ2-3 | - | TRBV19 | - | CASSISGGSRDTQYF | TGTGCCAGTAGTATTAGTGGGGGGTCGCGGGATACGCAGTATTTT
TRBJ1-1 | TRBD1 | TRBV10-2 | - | CASSRQGPNTEAFF | TGCGCCAGCAGCCGACAGGGGCCGAACACTGAAGCTTTCTTT
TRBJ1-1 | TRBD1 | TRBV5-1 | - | CASSFLQGGNTEAFF | TGCGCCAGCAGCTTCCTACAGGGGGGAAACACTGAAGCTTTCTTT
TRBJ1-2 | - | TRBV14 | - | CASSPEVRYGYTF | TGTGCCAGCAGCCCAGAAGTGAGGTATGGCTACACCTTC
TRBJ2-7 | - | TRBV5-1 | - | CASGEAGILYEQYF | TGCGCCAGCGGCGAGGCGGGGATTCTCTACGAGCAGTACTTC
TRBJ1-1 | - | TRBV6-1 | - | CASSAAGSTEAFF | TGTGCCAGCAGTGCGGCAGGGAGCACTGAAGCTTTCTTT
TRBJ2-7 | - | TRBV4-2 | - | CASSQDTGDEQYF | TGTGCCAGCAGCCAAGATACCGGGGACGAGCAGTACTTC